A single sample is the source of the 19 T cell receptor beta chains below, sequenced in a study of neurological immune-mediated disorders. TCRdb ran MiXCR on the 5' RACE reads and lists one entry per CDR3 protein. The profile shows 100,000 or so distinct CDR3 sequences, about 3.8% of them singletons. What was sequenced was PBMCs. Source of these receptors: a woman aged 18-29 years with multiple sclerosis.

This clonotype was detected ten times or more. The chain joins TRBV5-1 to TRBJ1-1; 12 positions match TRBD1. Trimming at V came to 5 bases and at J to 5 bases, leaving 10 bases not matched to a gene. This CDR3 is 16 amino acids long. Germline-derived CDR1 and CDR2 are SGHRS and YFSETQ. CDR3 residues: CASRQTGTGGGTEAFF. DNA for the CDR3: TGCGCCAGCAGGCAAACCGGGACAGGGGGCGGAACTGAAGCTTTCTTT.

This clonotype has a count of ten or more. This chain joins TRBV28 and TRBJ2-2; D not resolved. Germline V CDR1 and CDR2: MDHEN, SYDVKM. V lost 6 bases and J 2 bases, leaving 10 bases between the germline ends. This CDR3 has 14 residues. The CDR3 nucleotides are TGTGCCAGCAGGCGCCACACTAACACCGGGGAGCTGTTTTTT. The encoded protein is CASRRHTNTGELFF.

This clonotype was found many times. The chain uses TRBV4-1 and TRBJ1-1, with D perhaps matching TRBD1 (6 bases). Germline V gene sequence: CDR1 MGHRA, CDR2 YSYEKL. The CDR3 is made up of 17 amino acids. With 3 bases removed from V and 2 bases from J, the gap between germline ends came to 19 bases. CDR3 in DNA: TGCGCCAGCAGCCAGGAACCCGGACAGACGCTAAACACTGAAGCTTTCTTT. Translating gives CASSQEPGQTLNTEAFF.

For this clonotype: A much bigger clone sits one base away, suggesting this may be a read error. The chain links TRBV7-9 to TRBJ1-5; TRBD1 might be the D (5 bases). The V end lost 3 bases, the J end lost 9 bases, and 12 bases lay between the germline ends. Looked up from germline, CDR1 is SEHNR and CDR2 is FQNEAQ (reference sequence). The CDR3 totals 13 residues. CDR3 loop: CASSLGVSRPQHF. CDR3 coding DNA: TGTGCCAGCAGCTTGGGGGTGTCCCGGCCCCAGCATTTT.

This clonotype was recorded at least ten times. J is TRBJ1-4 and V is TRBV12-3 or TRBV12-4, with D perhaps matching TRBD1 (5 bases). The V and J ends lost 7 bases and 3 bases respectively, with 15 bases between them. The CDR3 spans 15 residues. The CDR3 coding sequence is TGTGCCAGCACCCCCCGAGGGGCCTCTAATGAAAAACTGTTTTTT. Translation: CASTPRGASNEKLFF.

At least ten counts were recorded for this clonotype. The chain uses TRBV9 and TRBJ1-2; possibly TRBD1 for D (5 bases). V was shortened by 0 bases and J by 4 bases, with 10 bases between the two germline ends. Germline V gene sequence: CDR1 SGDLS, CDR2 YYNGEE. The CDR3 loop spans 14 amino acids. DNA for the CDR3: TGTGCCAGCAGCGTAGGCGGGACTTTCTATGGCTACACCTTC. Amino acids: CASSVGGTFYGYTF.

This clonotype was observed a few times. A much bigger clone sits one base away, suggesting this may be a read error. The rearrangement links TRBV7-9 to TRBJ2-2; D gene uncertain. The CDR3 has 13 amino acids. Germline CDR1 is SEHNR and CDR2 is FQNEAQ (reference sequence). V was cut by 3 bases and J by 4 bases, with 6 bases left in between. The CDR3, as DNA: TGTGCCAGCAGCTTTAAGAGCACCGGGGAGCTGTTTTTT. Protein sequence: CASSFKSTGELFF.

This clonotype has ten or more counts. CDR3 protein: CASSPPGQHSYEQYF. The CDR3 nucleotides read TGTGCCAGCAGCCCCCCGGGACAACATTCCTACGAGCAGTACTTC. V gene TRBV3-1 combines with J gene TRBJ2-7, with a tentative D call TRBD1 (6 bases). CDR3 size: 15 residues. V was shortened by 4 bases and J by 1 base, with 14 bases between the two germline ends. Germline V CDR1 and CDR2: LGHDT, YNNKEL (reference sequence).

This clonotype was seen ten or more times. This sequence joins TRBV12-3 or TRBV12-4 and TRBJ2-3; 8 positions agree with TRBD2. The CDR3 has 18 residues. V lost 5 bases, J lost 2 bases, and 15 bases stayed unmatched. The CDR3 nucleotides are TGTGCCAGCAGTCCCCGGGGTAGCGGGACCACCCCCACAGATACGCAGTATTTT. The encoded protein is CASSPRGSGTTPTDTQYF.

The chain combines TRBV5-5 with TRBJ2-7, with unresolved D. The CDR3 contains 11 residues. Germline V lookup: CDR1 SGHKS, CDR2 YYEKEE (reference sequence). The germline V and J ends were trimmed by 2 bases and 6 bases, with 6 bases remaining between them. The CDR3 DNA reads TGTGCCAGCAGCTTAATGGCCGAGCAGTACTTC. Translating gives CASSLMAEQYF.

With regard to this clonotype: A much bigger clone sits one base away, suggesting this may be a read error. The V call is TRBV6-5, the J call TRBJ1-1, with D unresolved. Germline V gene lookup returns CDR1 MNHEY and CDR2 SVGAGI. The CDR3 is 14 amino acids. DNA of the CDR3: TGTGCCAGCAGGCCGAGACACTCGAACACTGAAGTTTTCTTT. The encoded protein is CASRPRHSNTEVFF.

Many counts were recorded for this clonotype. Here the CDR3 omits its conserved ending phenylalanine or tryptophan, so a read error is the likely source. The rearrangement uses TRBV7-2 and TRBJ2-5; D is tentatively TRBD1 or TRBD2 (5 bases each). There are 14 residues in the CDR3. The germline V gene encodes CDR1 SGHTA and CDR2 FQGNSA. The V end was cut by 3 bases, the J end by 2 bases, with 10 bases between. The CDR3 region has the DNA TGTGCCAGCAGCTTCCAGGGACCACAAGAGACCCAGTACGTC. Translation gives CASSFQGPQETQYV.

This clonotype was recorded many times. V is TRBV6-1 and J is TRBJ1-4; D is undetermined. In germline, CDR1 is MNHNS, CDR2 SASEGT. CDR3 length equals 16 residues. Deletions cut 5 bases from V and 3 bases from J, with 16 bases between. The CDR3 reads CASSRLREMANEKLFF. CDR3 nucleotide sequence: TGTGCCAGCAGTCGTCTAAGGGAGATGGCTAATGAAAAACTGTTTTTT.

This clonotype was seen at least ten times. The rearrangement joins TRBV6-2 or TRBV6-3 to TRBJ2-3; 9 positions agree with TRBD1. The CDR3 contains 16 residues. Germline V gene sequence: CDR1 MNHEY, CDR2 SVGEGT. With V trimmed by 6 bases and J by 3 bases, 10 bases remained unmatched. CDR3 sequence reads: CASSYQPGQGTDTQYF. CDR3 in DNA: TGTGCCAGCAGCTACCAGCCGGGACAGGGAACAGATACGCAGTATTTT.

This clonotype appeared many times. The chain uses TRBV20-1 and TRBJ1-5; TRBD1 aligns across 9 bases. CDR3 length: 13 residues. V was clipped by 5 bases and J by 7 bases; unmatched bases: 6. The germline V gene has CDR1 DFQATT and CDR2 SNEGSKA (reference sequence). The CDR3 protein is CSASQGAWQPQHF. The CDR3 nucleotides are TGCAGTGCTTCACAGGGGGCCTGGCAGCCCCAGCATTTT.

This clonotype was seen many times. This CDR3 reads CSVTSTSSIEQYF. CDR3 nucleotides: TGCAGCGTAACCTCCACGTCGAGCATCGAGCAGTACTTC. The chain combines TRBV29-1 with TRBJ2-7; D unclear. Germline V CDR1 and CDR2: SQVTM, ANQGSEA. This CDR3 is built from 13 residues. V lost 6 bases to trimming and J lost 6 bases, with 18 bases between them.

This clonotype has at least ten counts. The chain has TRBV12-3 or TRBV12-4 and TRBJ2-7; the match to TRBD2 covers 10 bases. The CDR3 covers 14 residues. V gave up 6 bases and J gave up 2 bases; unmatched junction bases: 4. CDR3 sequence (DNA): TGTGCCAGCAGACCAAGCGGGAGGGCCTACGAGCAGTACTTC. Translating gives CASRPSGRAYEQYF.

This clonotype has a count of ten or more. The chain couples TRBV7-6 to TRBJ2-3, with 11 bases fitting TRBD2. J gave up 2 bases and V 1 base, and 5 bases lay outside the gene matches. CDR3 size: 17 residues. Germline V gives CDR1 SGHVS, CDR2 FNYEAQ. The CDR3 region has the DNA TGTGCCAGCAGCTTAGTGGCTAGCGGGAGGATCACAGATACGCAGTATTTT. It encodes CASSLVASGRITDTQYF.

In this sample, this clonotype turned up many times. This chain connects TRBV27 to TRBJ2-4; D is uncertain. CDR1 MNHEY and CDR2 SMNVEV come from the germline V gene (reference sequence). The V and J ends lost 5 bases and 3 bases respectively, with 17 bases between them. The CDR3 consists of 16 residues. Here the CDR3 reads CASSPRKGSDKNIQYF. The CDR3 DNA reads TGTGCCAGCAGTCCGAGGAAGGGATCGGACAAAAACATTCAGTACTTC.